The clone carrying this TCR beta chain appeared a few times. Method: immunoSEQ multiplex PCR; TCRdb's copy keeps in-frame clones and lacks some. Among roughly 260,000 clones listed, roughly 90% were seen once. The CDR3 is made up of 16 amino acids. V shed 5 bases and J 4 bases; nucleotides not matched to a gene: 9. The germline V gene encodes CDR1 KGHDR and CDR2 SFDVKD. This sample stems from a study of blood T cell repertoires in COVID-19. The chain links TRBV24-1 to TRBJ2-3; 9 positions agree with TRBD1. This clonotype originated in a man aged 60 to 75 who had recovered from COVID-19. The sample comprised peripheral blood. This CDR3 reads CATSGRYTGGADTQYF. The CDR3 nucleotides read TGTGCCACCAGTGGTCGGTACACAGGGGGCGCAGATACGCAGTATTTT.